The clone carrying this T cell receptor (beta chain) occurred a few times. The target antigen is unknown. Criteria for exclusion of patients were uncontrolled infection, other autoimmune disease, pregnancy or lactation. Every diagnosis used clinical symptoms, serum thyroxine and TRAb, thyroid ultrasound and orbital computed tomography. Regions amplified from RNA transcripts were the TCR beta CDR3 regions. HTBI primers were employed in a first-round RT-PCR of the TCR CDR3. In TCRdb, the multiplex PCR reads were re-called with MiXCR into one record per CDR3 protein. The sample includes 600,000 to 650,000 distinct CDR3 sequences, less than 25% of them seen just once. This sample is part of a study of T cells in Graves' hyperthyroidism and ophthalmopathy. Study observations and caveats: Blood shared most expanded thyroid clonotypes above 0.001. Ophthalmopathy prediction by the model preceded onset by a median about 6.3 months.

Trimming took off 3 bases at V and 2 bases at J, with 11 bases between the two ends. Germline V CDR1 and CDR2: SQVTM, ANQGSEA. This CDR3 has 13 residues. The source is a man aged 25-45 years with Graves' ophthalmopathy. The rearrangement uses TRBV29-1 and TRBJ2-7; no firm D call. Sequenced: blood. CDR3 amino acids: CSVELEVPYEQYF. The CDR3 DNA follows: TGCAGCGTTGAGCTGGAAGTCCCCTACGAGCAGTACTTC.